This section outlines one T cell receptor (beta chain) sequence together with its context. No antigen is known for it. The PCR was carried out with 60 Vbeta primers and 13 Jbeta primers. Libraries were prepared by immunoSEQ multiplex PCR; TCRdb keeps only in-frame clonotypes and omits some of them. The table records fewer than 95,000 clones, around 81% of them present only once. This record comes from a study of cytomegalovirus exposure and HLA in healthy donors. Study-wide findings and caveats: One later analysis reportedly identified an Asian-associated ancestry cluster that showed fewer N-insertions than the approximately 600-donor mean. Available immune exposure information was restricted to CMV serostatus only.

The CDR3 is 12 residues long. Germline CDR1 reads MNHNY; CDR2 reads SVGAGI (reference sequence). V was trimmed by 6 bases and J by 8 bases, leaving 10 bases between them. The clonotype was recovered from a man in his late teens or twenties in good health and CMV-seronegative. The genes are TRBV6-6 and TRBJ1-4; possibly TRBD1 for D (5 bases). The material sequenced was PBMCs. Here the CDR3 DNA reads TGTGCCAGCAGGTATCAGGGAGAAAAACTGTTTTTT. This sequence encodes CASRYQGEKLFF.